The clone carrying this TCR beta chain was observed many times. Its antigen is not known. Newly diagnosed, the hyperthyroidism patients had under 2 months' duration and were aged 18 to 65. Deletions cut 10 bases from V and 4 bases from J, with 22 bases between. This CDR3 contains 15 residues. The germline CDR1 and CDR2 sequences are ENHRY and SYGVKD. From RNA, the CDR3 regions of TCR beta chains were amplified and sequenced. RT-PCR with HTBI primers came first, then second-round multiplex PCR. MiXCR was run by TCRdb on the multiplex PCR reads, yielding one entry per CDR3 protein. The table records more than 1,000,000 distinct CDR3 sequences, about 38% of them present only once. The sample belongs to a study of Graves' ophthalmopathy and Graves' hyperthyroidism. In the study overall: Stable hyperthyroidism meant no ophthalmopathy within 18 months of follow-up. Study results and limitations: Most expanded clonotypes from thyroid (those above 0.001 frequency) were also found in blood.

This clonotype was obtained from an adult man with Graves' hyperthyroidism. The sample was peripheral blood or thyroid tissue (not recorded which). The chain employs TRBV10-3 and TRBJ1-1; unclear D gene. CDR3 sequence: CASRHDYPDTTEAFF. The DNA for the CDR3 is TGTGCCAGCAGACACGACTACCCAGATACCACTGAAGCTTTCTTT.